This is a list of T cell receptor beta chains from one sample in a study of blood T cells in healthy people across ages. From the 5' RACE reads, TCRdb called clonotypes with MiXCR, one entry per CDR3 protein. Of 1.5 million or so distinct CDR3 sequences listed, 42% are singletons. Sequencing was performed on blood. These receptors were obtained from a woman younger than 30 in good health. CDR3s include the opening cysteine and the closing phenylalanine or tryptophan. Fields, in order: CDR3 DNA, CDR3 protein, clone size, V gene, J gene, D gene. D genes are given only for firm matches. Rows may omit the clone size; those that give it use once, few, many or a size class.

CDR3nt: TGCAGTGCTAAGGAGACAATGGGGTTAGCCACTGAAGCTTTCTTT
CDR3aa: CSAKETMGLATEAFF
abundance: many
v_gene: TRBV20-1
j_gene: TRBJ1-1
d_gene: NA

CDR3nt: TGTGCCAGCAGTTTCTCCGGGGCCAAAAACATTCAGTACTTC
CDR3aa: CASSFSGAKNIQYF
abundance: many
v_gene: TRBV12-3/TRBV12-4
j_gene: TRBJ2-4
d_gene: NA

CDR3nt: TGCAGTGCCCGGACGAAATCCTACGAGCAGTACTTC
CDR3aa: CSARTKSYEQYF
abundance: few
v_gene: TRBV20-1
j_gene: TRBJ2-7
d_gene: NA

CDR3nt: TGCGCAAGCAGCTGGGCGGGAGTCTCAGATACGCAGTATTTT
CDR3aa: CASSWAGVSDTQYF
abundance: once
v_gene: TRBV5-1
j_gene: TRBJ2-3
d_gene: TRBD2

CDR3nt: TGTGCCAGCAGCGGACTAGCGGGAGCCAATGAGCAGTTCTTC
CDR3aa: CASSGLAGANEQFF
abundance: many
v_gene: TRBV27
j_gene: TRBJ2-1
d_gene: TRBD2

CDR3nt: TGCGCCAGCAGCTTGGCCAGGGACGAGAGGTCGACTTACGGCTACACCTTC
CDR3aa: CASSLARDERSTYGYTF
abundance: NA
v_gene: TRBV5-1
j_gene: TRBJ1-2
d_gene: NA

CDR3nt: TGCGCCAGCAGCCAAGATCCACCGGGGTGGACACTGTTTTTT
CDR3aa: CASSQDPPGWTLFF
abundance: NA
v_gene: TRBV4-1
j_gene: TRBJ1-4
d_gene: NA

CDR3nt: TGTGCCATCAGAAGCCTAGCGGGAGGGAGCTCCTACAATGAGCAGTTCTTC
CDR3aa: CAIRSLAGGSSYNEQFF
abundance: few
v_gene: TRBV10-3
j_gene: TRBJ2-1
d_gene: TRBD2

CDR3nt: TGTGCCAGCAGCGAGTCCCGGGAGGTAGCGCCCTGGAGAGCCAATGAGCAGTTCTTC
CDR3aa: CASSESREVAPWRANEQFF
abundance: NA
v_gene: TRBV3-1
j_gene: TRBJ2-1
d_gene: TRBD2

CDR3nt: TGTGCCAGCAGCCAGACAGGTCATAATTCACCCCTCCACTTT
CDR3aa: CASSQTGHNSPLHF
abundance: NA
v_gene: TRBV7-2
j_gene: TRBJ1-6
d_gene: NA

CDR3nt: TGTGCCGGCAGCCAAGATGGGAAACTTGGGGAAGAAGAGACCCAGTACTTC
CDR3aa: CAGSQDGKLGEEETQYF
abundance: NA
v_gene: TRBV14
j_gene: TRBJ2-5
d_gene: NA

CDR3nt: TGCAGTCCTAGAGGGGGGGGCGCGGCAGATACGCAGTATTTT
CDR3aa: CSPRGGGAADTQYF
abundance: NA
v_gene: TRBV20-1
j_gene: TRBJ2-3
d_gene: NA

CDR3nt: TGTGCCAGCCGGGCCGACCAAGAGACCCAGTACTTC
CDR3aa: CASRADQETQYF
abundance: NA
v_gene: TRBV2
j_gene: TRBJ2-5
d_gene: NA

CDR3nt: TGCGCCAGCAGCCCTCCGGCACTCGACGAGCAGTACTTC
CDR3aa: CASSPPALDEQYF
abundance: NA
v_gene: TRBV4-1
j_gene: TRBJ2-7
d_gene: NA

CDR3nt: TGCACCAGCAGCTTGGAGACAGGGGAAAACATTCAGTACTTC
CDR3aa: CTSSLETGENIQYF
abundance: NA
v_gene: TRBV5-1
j_gene: TRBJ2-4
d_gene: TRBD1

CDR3nt: TGCAGTTTGGGAGGTGGGAACAATGAGCAGTTCTTC
CDR3aa: CSLGGGNNEQFF
abundance: NA
v_gene: TRBV20-1
j_gene: TRBJ2-1
d_gene: NA

CDR3nt: TGCAGCGTTCGCGGGGATTCGGACACCATATATTTT
CDR3aa: CSVRGDSDTIYF
abundance: NA
v_gene: TRBV29-1
j_gene: TRBJ1-3
d_gene: NA

CDR3nt: TGTGCCAGCAGCACCGAAGGGGCGGGTTCACCCCTCCACTTT
CDR3aa: CASSTEGAGSPLHF
abundance: few
v_gene: TRBV9
j_gene: TRBJ1-6
d_gene: NA

CDR3nt: TGTGCCGCCGGGACACTTAATGAAAAACTGTTTTTT
CDR3aa: CAAGTLNEKLFF
abundance: NA
v_gene: TRBV10-3
j_gene: TRBJ1-4
d_gene: NA

CDR3nt: TGCGCCAGCAGCCAAGGGTTTGGCGGGGACCAAGAGACCCAGTACTTC
CDR3aa: CASSQGFGGDQETQYF
abundance: few
v_gene: TRBV4-1
j_gene: TRBJ2-5
d_gene: NA

CDR3nt: TGTGCCAGCAGTTTAAATAGACAGCGGAGCTCCTATAATTCACCCCTCCACTTT
CDR3aa: CASSLNRQRSSYNSPLHF
abundance: few
v_gene: TRBV27
j_gene: TRBJ1-6
d_gene: NA

CDR3nt: TGCAGTGCTAGGTACTCTCCGCAAGAGACCCAGTTCTTC
CDR3aa: CSARYSPQETQFF
abundance: NA
v_gene: TRBV20-1
j_gene: TRBJ2-1
d_gene: NA

CDR3nt: TGCAGTGCTAGACCGACAGGGGGGTACGAGCAGTACTTC
CDR3aa: CSARPTGGYEQYF
abundance: NA
v_gene: TRBV20-1
j_gene: TRBJ2-7
d_gene: TRBD1

CDR3nt: TGTGCCAGCAGTTTAACAGCCTATGGCTACACCTTC
CDR3aa: CASSLTAYGYTF
abundance: many
v_gene: TRBV12-3/TRBV12-4
j_gene: TRBJ1-2
d_gene: NA

CDR3nt: TGCGCCAGCAGCCAAGATGGGACGGAGGGACATTTAGCTGATGGCTACACCTTC
CDR3aa: CASSQDGTEGHLADGYTF
abundance: NA
v_gene: TRBV4-1
j_gene: TRBJ1-2
d_gene: NA

CDR3nt: TGCGCCAGCAGCCTCCGACTAGACCAAGAGACCCAGTACTTC
CDR3aa: CASSLRLDQETQYF
abundance: NA
v_gene: TRBV4-1
j_gene: TRBJ2-5
d_gene: NA

CDR3nt: TGTGCCAGCAGCCAAGGGGAAGGCAGGAATGAAAAACTGTTTTTT
CDR3aa: CASSQGEGRNEKLFF
abundance: NA
v_gene: TRBV3-1
j_gene: TRBJ1-4
d_gene: NA

CDR3nt: TGCGCCAGCAGAAGTTCTGAGAACTACGGATACACCTTC
CDR3aa: CASRSSENYGYTF
abundance: NA
v_gene: TRBV5-1
j_gene: TRBJ1-2
d_gene: NA

CDR3nt: TGTGCCAGCAGCTTAACCCTTAGCGGGGGAAGTAACAATGAGCAGTTCTTC
CDR3aa: CASSLTLSGGSNNEQFF
abundance: NA
v_gene: TRBV7-3
j_gene: TRBJ2-1
d_gene: TRBD2

CDR3nt: TGTGCCAGCAGTGACTCGGAGACAGATACGCAGTATTTT
CDR3aa: CASSDSETDTQYF
abundance: NA
v_gene: TRBV6-4
j_gene: TRBJ2-3
d_gene: NA

CDR3nt: TGTGCCAGCTCACCACAGACCGTCCTTGGGGATACGCAGTATTTT
CDR3aa: CASSPQTVLGDTQYF
abundance: few
v_gene: TRBV18
j_gene: TRBJ2-3
d_gene: NA

CDR3nt: TGCGCCAGCAGCCAAGATGCGCTTCAATACTATGGCTACACCTTC
CDR3aa: CASSQDALQYYGYTF
abundance: NA
v_gene: TRBV4-1
j_gene: TRBJ1-2
d_gene: NA

CDR3nt: TGCGCCAGCAGCTTGAGAGGGGCAGCTGGAAATTCACTCCTCCACTTT
CDR3aa: CASSLRGAAGNSLLHF
abundance: NA
v_gene: TRBV5-1
j_gene: TRBJ1-6
d_gene: NA

CDR3nt: TGTGCCAGCAGCTTAGCTGGTCAGGGGACCAACTCACCCCTCCACTTT
CDR3aa: CASSLAGQGTNSPLHF
abundance: once
v_gene: TRBV7-2
j_gene: TRBJ1-6
d_gene: NA

CDR3nt: TGTGCCAGCTCACCAACTAGCGGGAGCGGTACGCAGTATTTT
CDR3aa: CASSPTSGSGTQYF
abundance: NA
v_gene: TRBV18
j_gene: TRBJ2-3
d_gene: TRBD2

CDR3nt: TGTGCCAGCAGTGTACTAGCGCTCCTTCCCTACGAGCAGTACTTC
CDR3aa: CASSVLALLPYEQYF
abundance: few
v_gene: TRBV6-1
j_gene: TRBJ2-7
d_gene: TRBD2

CDR3nt: TGTGCCGGCAGCCACGGACTTTCTAGCGGAAACACAGATACGCAGTATTTT
CDR3aa: CAGSHGLSSGNTDTQYF
abundance: NA
v_gene: TRBV4-2
j_gene: TRBJ2-3
d_gene: TRBD2

CDR3nt: TGCGCCAGCAGCCCCGGGACTAGCGGAATACTCTCCTACAATGAGCAGTTCTTC
CDR3aa: CASSPGTSGILSYNEQFF
abundance: once
v_gene: TRBV5-1
j_gene: TRBJ2-1
d_gene: TRBD2

CDR3nt: TGTGCCAGCGAAAGGGACAGTCAAGAGACCCAGTACTTC
CDR3aa: CASERDSQETQYF
abundance: NA
v_gene: TRBV2
j_gene: TRBJ2-5
d_gene: TRBD1

CDR3nt: TGCAGCGTTGACTTTGTGGGGGAGACCCAGTACTTC
CDR3aa: CSVDFVGETQYF
abundance: many
v_gene: TRBV29-1
j_gene: TRBJ2-5
d_gene: NA

CDR3nt: TGTGCCAGCAGTTCCGGACAGCTATTAGGCTACACCTTC
CDR3aa: CASSSGQLLGYTF
abundance: NA
v_gene: TRBV6-6
j_gene: TRBJ1-2
d_gene: NA

CDR3nt: TGCAGTGCTAGAATTTCGGGTGTCGGGGAAAAACTGTTTTTT
CDR3aa: CSARISGVGEKLFF
abundance: NA
v_gene: TRBV20-1
j_gene: TRBJ1-4
d_gene: NA

CDR3nt: TGTGCCATCAGTCCCGGGACAGATAATACGCAGTATTTT
CDR3aa: CAISPGTDNTQYF
abundance: NA
v_gene: TRBV10-3
j_gene: TRBJ2-3
d_gene: TRBD1

CDR3nt: TGCAGTGCCTACCTATCAGTGTGGTCGACAGATACGCAGTATTTT
CDR3aa: CSAYLSVWSTDTQYF
abundance: few
v_gene: TRBV20-1
j_gene: TRBJ2-3
d_gene: NA

CDR3nt: TGCAGTGCCTCGCTACTAGCGGGAGTAGAGACCCAGTTCTTC
CDR3aa: CSASLLAGVETQFF
abundance: NA
v_gene: TRBV20-1
j_gene: TRBJ2-1
d_gene: TRBD2

CDR3nt: TGCAGTGTTAGGGGGTCAGGGACTACCCACGAGCAGTACTTC
CDR3aa: CSVRGSGTTHEQYF
abundance: NA
v_gene: TRBV20-1
j_gene: TRBJ2-7
d_gene: NA

CDR3nt: TGTGCCAGCTCACCACGTTCAGGGTCTGACAATGAGCAGTTCTTC
CDR3aa: CASSPRSGSDNEQFF
abundance: NA
v_gene: TRBV18
j_gene: TRBJ2-1
d_gene: NA

CDR3nt: TGTGCCAGCAGTTCTCCGCAGACAGGGGTCTATGGCTACACCTTC
CDR3aa: CASSSPQTGVYGYTF
abundance: NA
v_gene: TRBV27
j_gene: TRBJ1-2
d_gene: TRBD1

CDR3nt: TGTGCCAGCAGTTTTGGGCTAATATACGAGCAGTACTTC
CDR3aa: CASSFGLIYEQYF
abundance: few
v_gene: TRBV12-3/TRBV12-4
j_gene: TRBJ2-7
d_gene: NA

CDR3nt: TGCGCCAGCAGCTTGGTGTTGGCCACCGGGGAGCTGTTTTTT
CDR3aa: CASSLVLATGELFF
abundance: NA
v_gene: TRBV5-1
j_gene: TRBJ2-2
d_gene: NA

CDR3nt: TGTGCCAGCACCGTGGAGCCGAGCAATGAGCAGTTCTTC
CDR3aa: CASTVEPSNEQFF
abundance: NA
v_gene: TRBV12-3/TRBV12-4
j_gene: TRBJ2-1
d_gene: NA

CDR3nt: TGTGCCAGCAGCACCTCGGGACTAGCGGGGGGAAGGGATACGCAGTATTTT
CDR3aa: CASSTSGLAGGRDTQYF
abundance: many
v_gene: TRBV27
j_gene: TRBJ2-3
d_gene: TRBD2

CDR3nt: TGTGCCAGCAGCCACCTGGGACAGGGGGCGCGAGGCACCGGGGAGCTGTTTTTT
CDR3aa: CASSHLGQGARGTGELFF
abundance: NA
v_gene: TRBV6-1
j_gene: TRBJ2-2
d_gene: TRBD1

CDR3nt: TGTGCCAGCAGCCCTGGGGCCAGAAACCCTTCGAGCTATGGCTACACCTTC
CDR3aa: CASSPGARNPSSYGYTF
abundance: NA
v_gene: TRBV7-2
j_gene: TRBJ1-2
d_gene: NA